This is a list of T cell receptor beta chains from one sample in a study of identifying expanded T cells in peripheral blood. The method was immunoSEQ multiplex PCR; TCRdb's version includes in-frame clones alone and lacks a portion of them. The sample shows about 54,000 clones, approximately 89% of them seen only once. The sequenced material came from blood. These receptors all stem from a person between 18 and 70 years old in good health. CDR3s include the opening cysteine and the closing phenylalanine or tryptophan. D genes are given only for firm matches. Size tells how often a clone was seen (once, few, many) or the class of an expanded clone, and some rows leave it out.

TRBJ1-2,TRBV6-1,NA,NA,TGTGCCAGCAGCAGTAACTATGGCTACACCTTC,CASSSNYGYTF
TRBJ2-5,TRBV2,TRBD2,NA,TGTGCCAGCAGTCTAGCGGGAGGACCTCAAGAGACCCAGTACTTC,CASSLAGGPQETQYF
TRBJ2-5,TRBV4-1,TRBD2,NA,TGCGCCAGCAGCTCCCTCGGACTAGCGGGGGACCAGCAAGAGACCCAGTACTTC,CASSSLGLAGDQQETQYF
TRBJ2-7,TRBV7-8,TRBD1,NA,TGTGCCAGCAGCTCCGGGACAGGGGGCTACTACGAGCAGTACTTC,CASSSGTGGYYEQYF
TRBJ2-3,TRBV27,NA,NA,TGTGCCAGCAGTCCCTTGGGCATCCCCACAGATACGCAGTATTTT,CASSPLGIPTDTQYF
TRBJ1-1,TRBV5-6,NA,NA,TGTGCCAGCAGCGAAAGGGGGATGAACACTGAAGCTTTCTTT,CASSERGMNTEAFF
TRBJ2-1,TRBV19,NA,NA,TGTGCCAGTAGTCGCACAGTTTCCAATGAGCAGTTCTTC,CASSRTVSNEQFF
TRBJ1-5,TRBV29-1,NA,few,TGCAGCGTTGCTGAGAACAGGGATCAGCCCCAGCATTTT,CSVAENRDQPQHF
TRBJ1-1,TRBV11-2,NA,NA,TGTGCCAGCAGTCCAGTGAACACTGAAGCTTTCTTT,CASSPVNTEAFF
TRBJ2-7,TRBV7-2,NA,NA,TGTGCCAGCAGCCCGGGCCTACGGGCGTACGAGCAGTACTTC,CASSPGLRAYEQYF
TRBJ2-3,TRBV28,TRBD1,NA,TGTGCCAGCAGTAGGGACAGGTCCTCTTCGCAGTATTTT,CASSRDRSSSQYF
TRBJ2-7,TRBV14,TRBD1,NA,TGTGCCAGCAGCCGGTTAGGGGGCTCCCGGAACGAGCAGTACTTC,CASSRLGGSRNEQYF
TRBJ2-7,TRBV18,TRBD2,NA,TGTGCCAGCTCACCCGGACTAGCGGGAGCCGCAAAGGGCGAGCAGTACTTC,CASSPGLAGAAKGEQYF
TRBJ2-5,TRBV5-1,TRBD2,NA,TGCGCCAGCAGCCCGCGCTTAGCGGGGGGCGGGGAGACCCAGTACTTC,CASSPRLAGGGETQYF
TRBJ1-6,TRBV6-5,NA,NA,TGTGCCAGCAGACCCGAGGGGGGTAATTCACCCCTCCACTTT,CASRPEGGNSPLHF
TRBJ2-3,TRBV7-3,TRBD2,NA,TGTGCCAGCAGCCCACGTCCGGGACTAGACAACACAGATACGCAGTATTTT,CASSPRPGLDNTDTQYF
TRBJ1-2,TRBV6-1,NA,NA,TGTGCCACCGCCCCAGCTAACTATGGCTACACCTTC,CATAPANYGYTF
TRBJ1-5,TRBV2,NA,NA,TGTGCCAGCAGTGACTCGATGGGCTCCCAGCCCCAGCATTTT,CASSDSMGSQPQHF
TRBJ2-3,TRBV11-2,TRBD2,NA,TGTGCCAGCAGCTCGACTAGCGGGTTCACAGATACGCAGTATTTT,CASSSTSGFTDTQYF
TRBJ2-2,TRBV27,TRBD1,NA,TGTGCCAGCAGTTCGGGGACAGCGGCCGGGGAGCTGTTTTTT,CASSSGTAAGELFF
TRBJ2-5,TRBV19,TRBD1,NA,TGTGCCAGTAGTCGACAGGGAGATGGGGCCAGGGAGACCCAGTACTTC,CASSRQGDGARETQYF
TRBJ2-7,TRBV7-2,TRBD1,NA,TGTGCCAGCAGCTACGACCGGGACAGGGGCTACGAGCAGTACTTC,CASSYDRDRGYEQYF
TRBJ1-6,TRBV27,NA,NA,TGTGCCAGCAGTTCCACCAGGGAAGCGGGTTCACCCCTCCACTTT,CASSSTREAGSPLHF
TRBJ1-2,TRBV29-1,NA,NA,TGCAGCGGGGGAGATTCAAACTATGGCTACACCTTC,CSGGDSNYGYTF
TRBJ2-3,TRBV5-4,TRBD2,NA,TGTGCCAGCAGCTTTAGGACTAGCGTAGATACGCAGTATTTT,CASSFRTSVDTQYF
TRBJ1-5,TRBV14,NA,few,TGTGCCAGCAGCCATGGGGGCTTTGGGCAGCCCCAGCATTTT,CASSHGGFGQPQHF
TRBJ1-1,TRBV6-6,TRBD1,once,TGTGCCAGCGGGGACAGGGGAACCTTGAACACTGAAGCTTTCTTT,CASGDRGTLNTEAFF
TRBJ1-2,TRBV27,NA,NA,TGTGCCAGCAAACAGACAGGCCCCTATGGCTACACCTTC,CASKQTGPYGYTF
TRBJ2-5,TRBV5-1,TRBD1,NA,TGCGCCAGCAGCTTGTCCCCGGGGACAGGGGGCGGGAAGACCCAGTACTTC,CASSLSPGTGGGKTQYF
TRBJ2-1,TRBV30,NA,NA,TGTGCCTGGAGTCCGGGACCCCGCAATGAGCAGTTCTTC,CAWSPGPRNEQFF
TRBJ2-2,TRBV7-8,TRBD2,NA,TGTGCCAGCAGCGGACTAGCGGGAAAGAACACCGGGGAGCTGTTTTTT,CASSGLAGKNTGELFF
TRBJ2-7,TRBV6-1,TRBD1,NA,TGTGCCAGCAGTTTGGACAGGGAAGGGGAGCAGTACTTC,CASSLDREGEQYF
TRBJ1-5,TRBV9,NA,NA,TGTGCCAGCAGCGCAGGGGTTGGCAATCAGCCCCAGCATTTT,CASSAGVGNQPQHF
TRBJ2-7,TRBV4-3,NA,once,TGCGCCAGCAGCCAAGAATTGACTAGCTACGAGCAGTACTTC,CASSQELTSYEQYF
TRBJ2-1,TRBV4-1,TRBD2,NA,TGCGCCAGCAGCCAAGAAACTAGGCTAGCGGGAGGGCAGTTCTTC,CASSQETRLAGGQFF
TRBJ2-5,TRBV5-1,NA,once,TGCGCCAGCAGCTTAGAAGGCGGTAACCCCGAGACCCAGTACTTC,CASSLEGGNPETQYF
TRBJ2-3,TRBV27,NA,NA,TGTGCCAGCAGCTATTCTTTTAGCCCGGGGAGAGATACGCAGTATTTT,CASSYSFSPGRDTQYF
TRBJ2-7,TRBV11-2,NA,NA,TGTGCCAGCAGCTTAGCTTCGGGAATCGCTTTCTACGAGCAGTACTTC,CASSLASGIAFYEQYF
TRBJ1-4,TRBV30,TRBD1,NA,TGTGCCTGGAGCCCATTACAGGGGACTAATGAAAAACTGTTTTTT,CAWSPLQGTNEKLFF
TRBJ2-6,TRBV5-5,NA,once,TGTGCCAGCAGCTTGGGGCAGGGTAGCGCTGGGGCCAACGTCCTGACTTTC,CASSLGQGSAGANVLTF
TRBJ2-1,TRBV14,NA,NA,TGTGCCAGCAGCCCCCCGGGCGTCCCACCTTCTGGTGAGCAGTTCTTC,CASSPPGVPPSGEQFF
TRBJ1-1,TRBV6-6,NA,NA,TGTGCCAGCAGTTACTCGGGAGAAGCTGAAGCTTTCTTT,CASSYSGEAEAFF
TRBJ1-2,TRBV7-8,NA,NA,TGTGCCAGCAGCTTAGGACTCTTAGGGAGCTATGGCTACACCTTC,CASSLGLLGSYGYTF
TRBJ2-7,TRBV5-6,TRBD1,NA,TGTGCCAGCAGCTTCTTGGACAGGGCCTACGAGCAGTACTTC,CASSFLDRAYEQYF
TRBJ2-3,TRBV7-3,TRBD2,NA,TGTGCCAGCAGCCCGCAGACGGGGGGTACAGATACGCAGTATTTT,CASSPQTGGTDTQYF
TRBJ2-1,TRBV16,NA,NA,TGTGCCAGCAGCCCCCTACTTGGTAGCGGATACAATGAGCAGTTCTTC,CASSPLLGSGYNEQFF
TRBJ1-4,TRBV6-6,NA,NA,TGTGCCAGCAGTCGTGGACAGTTAGAAAAACTGTTTTTT,CASSRGQLEKLFF
TRBJ2-5,TRBV4-3,NA,NA,TGCGCCAGCAGCCAAGATTGGGGGATACAAGAGACCCAGTACTTC,CASSQDWGIQETQYF
TRBJ2-7,TRBV7-9,TRBD1,NA,TGTGCCAGCAGCTCTACAGACAGGGGGGGATCCTACGAGCAGTACTTC,CASSSTDRGGSYEQYF
TRBJ2-7,TRBV2,NA,once,TGTGCCAGCAGTGAATCGGCGGGACCTTACGAGCAGTACTTC,CASSESAGPYEQYF
TRBJ2-1,TRBV10-3,TRBD2,NA,TGTGCCATCAGTGAGTCGGCCGGGACTAGTTTAGGTGAGCAGTTCTTC,CAISESAGTSLGEQFF
TRBJ2-7,TRBV29-1,TRBD1,NA,TGCAGCGCCGTACGGGGACAGGGCGGCGAGCAGTACTTC,CSAVRGQGGEQYF
TRBJ2-7,TRBV28,NA,NA,TGTGCCAGCAGTTTAGAGACCGGGGCTCCTCTTTACGAGCAGTACTTC,CASSLETGAPLYEQYF
TRBJ1-2,TRBV28,NA,NA,TGTGCCAGCAGTCCGGTACGCACGGGTGGCTACACCTTC,CASSPVRTGGYTF
TRBJ2-7,TRBV7-2,NA,NA,TGTGCCAGCAGCTCCGAAGGTAGACGTTCACCCTACGAGCAGTACTTC,CASSSEGRRSPYEQYF
TRBJ2-2,TRBV28,TRBD1,NA,TGTGCCAGTTCAGGGGGAGGGGAGCTGTTTTTT,CASSGGGELFF
TRBJ2-3,TRBV7-2,NA,few,TGTGCCAGCAGCTTATTTGAGGCAGCGCAGTATTTT,CASSLFEAAQYF